The rows below give T cell receptor beta chains drawn from one sample of a study of blood T cell repertoires in COVID-19. Profiling relied on immunoSEQ multiplex PCR, and the TCRdb table lists in-frame clones only, not all of them. The sample includes some 50,000 clones, roughly nine tenths seen only once; the top ten take around 10%. Sequencing input: peripheral blood. The receptors originated from a human donor in a cohort sampled during active COVID-19. CDR3s include the opening cysteine and the closing phenylalanine or tryptophan. The D gene is left open where the match is weak. Some rows have no size entry. The others give once, few or many, or a class for an expanded clone.

TRBD1	TRBV11-2	TRBJ1-2	few	CASSPRQGNYGYTF	TGTGCCAGCAGCCCCAGACAGGGTAACTATGGCTACACCTTC
NA	TRBV3-1/TRBV3-2	TRBJ2-2	NA	CASSQEGRGGTTGELFF	TGTGCCAGCAGCCAAGAAGGCCGGGGTGGCACCACCGGGGAGCTGTTTTTT
TRBD1	TRBV7-2	TRBJ1-1	NA	CASSLLHAGTAEAFF	TGTGCCAGCAGCCTACTACACGCCGGGACAGCTGAAGCTTTCTTT
TRBD2	TRBV5-1	TRBJ2-7	NA	CASSERTSGFSSYEQYF	TGCGCCAGCAGCGAACGGACTAGCGGGTTCTCATCCTACGAGCAGTACTTC
NA	TRBV23-1	TRBJ2-4	NA	CASSRQGKNIQYF	TGCGCCAGCAGTCGTCAGGGGAAAAACATTCAGTACTTC
TRBD2	TRBV3-1/TRBV3-2	TRBJ2-1	once	CASSQGASGGNEQFF	TGTGCCAGCAGCCAAGGGGCTAGCGGGGGGAATGAGCAGTTCTTC
TRBD1	TRBV28	TRBJ1-2	NA	CASSSYGTGYGYTF	TGTGCCAGCAGTTCATATGGGACAGGCTATGGCTACACCTTC
NA	TRBV5-8	TRBJ2-3	NA	CASSLGRTSLSDTQYF	TGTGCCAGCAGCTTGGGGAGGACCTCTTTGTCAGATACGCAGTATTTT
NA	TRBV19	TRBJ1-4	NA	CASSAGLVGISNEKLFF	TGTGCCAGTAGTGCGGGTTTGGTAGGGATTTCTAATGAAAAACTGTTTTTT
TRBD1	TRBV28	TRBJ1-5	NA	CASSPGTGTQPQHF	TGTGCCAGCAGCCCCGGGACAGGGACTCAGCCCCAGCATTTT
NA	TRBV15	TRBJ2-5	once	CATWWAERETQYF	TGTGCCACCTGGTGGGCCGAGCGGGAGACCCAGTACTTC
NA	TRBV5-4	TRBJ2-1	NA	CASSASGSSYNEQFF	TGTGCCAGCAGCGCTTCGGGGAGCTCCTACAATGAGCAGTTCTTC
NA	TRBV5-4	TRBJ1-1	NA	CASSLGGRVEAFF	TGTGCCAGCAGCTTGGGGGGGCGTGTCGAAGCTTTCTTT
NA	TRBV6-5	TRBJ1-1	NA	CASSQQNTNTEAFF	TGTGCCAGCAGTCAACAGAATACGAACACTGAAGCTTTCTTT
NA	TRBV10-3	TRBJ2-1	NA	CAISDLATDEQFF	TGTGCCATCAGTGATTTAGCTACGGATGAGCAGTTCTTC
TRBD2	TRBV5-1	TRBJ2-3	NA	CASSVVGGADTQYF	TGCGCCAGCAGCGTTGTGGGGGGGGCAGATACGCAGTATTTT
TRBD2	TRBV6-1	TRBJ2-7	NA	CASSEEGPPAGSNYEQYF	TGTGCCAGCAGTGAAGAGGGCCCACCAGCGGGGTCGAACTACGAGCAGTACTTC
NA	TRBV30	TRBJ1-1	NA	CACGMNTEAFF	TGTGCCTGCGGGATGAACACTGAAGCTTTCTTT
NA	TRBV6-5	TRBJ1-5	NA	CASSSGTRGSNQPQHF	TGTGCCAGCAGTTCGGGGACTAGAGGGAGCAATCAGCCCCAGCATTTT
NA	TRBV9	TRBJ2-3	NA	CASSVARGKTDTQYF	TGTGCCAGCAGCGTAGCAAGGGGAAAGACAGATACGCAGTATTTT
NA	TRBV11-3	TRBJ2-1	NA	CASSFGQNSYNEQFF	TGTGCCAGCAGCTTTGGGCAAAACAGTTACAATGAGCAGTTCTTC
TRBD1	TRBV25-1	TRBJ1-1	many	CASSDPGQGGTEAFF	TGTGCCAGCAGTGACCCTGGACAGGGGGGCACTGAAGCTTTCTTT
NA	TRBV19	TRBJ2-1	NA	CASSILGGWDEQFF	TGTGCCAGTAGTATTCTAGGGGGTTGGGATGAGCAGTTCTTC
TRBD1	TRBV27	TRBJ2-7	NA	CASKRSTGVSYEQYF	TGTGCCAGCAAACGGTCAACAGGGGTTTCCTACGAGCAGTACTTC